The 2 T cell receptor beta chains given below trace back to one sample, sequenced in a study of post-analysis software for immune sequencing data. Incorporated into the TCR beta cDNA libraries were unique molecular identifiers, which served to reduce PCR and sequencing biases. MiXCR, applied by TCRdb to the PCR reads, yields one record per CDR3 protein. The table has hundreds of thousands of distinct CDR3 sequences, about 27% seen once. Study observations and caveats: Controls showed lower frequencies than patients for roughly 5 TRBV segments, and TRBV5-6, TRBV5-1 and TRBV20-1 were among these.

For these TCRs, the target antigens are not known. The sequencing input was blood. These receptors came from a girl aged 10-17 years with multiple sclerosis.

The sample holds a few counts of this clonotype. This sequence joins TRBV18 and TRBJ2-1; TRBD2 matches at 9 bases. Germline CDR1 KGHSH, CDR2 LQKENI. Germline trimming cut 1 base from V and 2 bases from J; bases unmatched to any gene: 9. This CDR3 is 18 amino acids long. CDR3 sequence reads: CASSPHLPSGDTYNEQFF. CDR3 sequence (DNA): TGTGCCAGCTCACCACATCTACCTAGCGGGGACACCTACAATGAGCAGTTCTTC.

This clonotype was seen a handful of times. This chain joins TRBV20-1 and TRBJ2-4, with 7 bases that match TRBD1. V lost 6 bases to trimming and J lost 13 bases; unmatched junction nucleotides: 15. Germline CDR1 is DFQATT and CDR2 is SNEGSKA (reference sequence). The CDR3 is 13 residues long. This chain's CDR3 is CSAEDRTKTGQYF. CDR3 bases: TGCAGTGCAGAGGACAGGACCAAAACGGGGCAGTACTTC.